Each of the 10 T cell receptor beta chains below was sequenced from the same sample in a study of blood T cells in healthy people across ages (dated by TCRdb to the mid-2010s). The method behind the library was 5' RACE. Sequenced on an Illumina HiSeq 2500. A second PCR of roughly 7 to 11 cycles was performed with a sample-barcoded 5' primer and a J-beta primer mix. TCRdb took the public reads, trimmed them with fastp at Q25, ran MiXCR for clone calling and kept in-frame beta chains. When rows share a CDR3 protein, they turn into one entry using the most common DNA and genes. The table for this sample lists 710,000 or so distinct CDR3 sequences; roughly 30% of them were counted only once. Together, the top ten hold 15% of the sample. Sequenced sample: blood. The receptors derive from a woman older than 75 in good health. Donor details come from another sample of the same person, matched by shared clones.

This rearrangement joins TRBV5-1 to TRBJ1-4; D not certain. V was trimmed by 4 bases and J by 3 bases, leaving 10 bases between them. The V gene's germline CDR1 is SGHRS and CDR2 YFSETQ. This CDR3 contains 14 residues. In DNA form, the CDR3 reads TGCGCCAGCAGCCCTATGGGCCCTAATGAAAAACTGTTTTTT. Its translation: CASSPMGPNEKLFF.

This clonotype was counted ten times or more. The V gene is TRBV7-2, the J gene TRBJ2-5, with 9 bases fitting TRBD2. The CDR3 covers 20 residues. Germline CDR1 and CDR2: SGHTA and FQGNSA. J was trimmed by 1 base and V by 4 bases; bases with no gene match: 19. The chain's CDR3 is CASSSSRASGGLISQETQYF. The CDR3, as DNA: TGTGCCAGCAGCTCCTCCAGGGCGAGCGGGGGGTTAATATCCCAAGAGACCCAGTACTTC. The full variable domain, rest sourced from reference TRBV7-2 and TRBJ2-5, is GAGVSQSPSNKVTEKGKDVELRCDPISGHTALYWYRQSLGQGLEFLIYFQGNSAPDKSGLPSDRFSAERTGGSVSTLTIQRTQQEDSAVYLCASSSSRASGGLISQETQYFGPGTRLLVL.

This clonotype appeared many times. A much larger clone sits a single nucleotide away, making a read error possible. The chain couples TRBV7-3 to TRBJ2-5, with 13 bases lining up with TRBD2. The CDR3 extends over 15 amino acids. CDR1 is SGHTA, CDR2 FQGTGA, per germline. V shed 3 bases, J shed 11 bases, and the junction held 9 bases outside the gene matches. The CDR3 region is CASSFGTSGVAEQYF. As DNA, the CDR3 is TGTGCCAGCAGCTTCGGGACTAGCGGGGTCGCTGAGCAGTACTTC.

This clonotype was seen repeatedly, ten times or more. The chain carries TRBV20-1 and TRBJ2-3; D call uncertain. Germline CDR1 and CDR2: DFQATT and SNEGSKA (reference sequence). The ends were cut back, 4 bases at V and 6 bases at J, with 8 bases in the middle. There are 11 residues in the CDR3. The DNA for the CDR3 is TGCAGTGCTACGGAACGGGATACGCAGTATTTT. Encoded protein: CSATERDTQYF.

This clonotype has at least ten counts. The CDR3 reads CSAGGVRNSPLHF. CDR3 DNA: TGCAGTGCTGGAGGAGTACGTAATTCACCCCTCCACTTT. The chain joins TRBV20-1 to TRBJ1-6; D gene ambiguous. V was cut by 5 bases and J by 6 bases, with 11 bases left in between. The CDR3 spans 13 residues. In germline, CDR1 is DFQATT, CDR2 SNEGSKA (reference sequence).

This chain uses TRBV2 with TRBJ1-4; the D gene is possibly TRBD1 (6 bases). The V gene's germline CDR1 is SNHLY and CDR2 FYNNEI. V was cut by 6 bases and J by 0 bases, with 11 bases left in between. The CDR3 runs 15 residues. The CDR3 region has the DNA TGTGCCAGCAGGGACAGATCATCAACTAATGAAAAACTGTTTTTT. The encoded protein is CASRDRSSTNEKLFF.

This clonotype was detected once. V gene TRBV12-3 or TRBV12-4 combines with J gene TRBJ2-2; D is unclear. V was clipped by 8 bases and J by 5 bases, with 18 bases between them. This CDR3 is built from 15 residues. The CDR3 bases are TGTGCCAGCGGAGTGGGTTTAGCAGGAACCGGGGAGCTGTTTTTT. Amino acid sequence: CASGVGLAGTGELFF.

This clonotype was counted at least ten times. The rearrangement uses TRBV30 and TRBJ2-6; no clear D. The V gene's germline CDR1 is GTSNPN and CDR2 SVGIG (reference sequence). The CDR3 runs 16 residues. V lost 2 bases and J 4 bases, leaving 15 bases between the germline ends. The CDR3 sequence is CAWSPAGVSGANVLTF. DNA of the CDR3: TGTGCCTGGAGTCCCGCTGGGGTCTCGGGGGCCAACGTCCTGACTTTC.

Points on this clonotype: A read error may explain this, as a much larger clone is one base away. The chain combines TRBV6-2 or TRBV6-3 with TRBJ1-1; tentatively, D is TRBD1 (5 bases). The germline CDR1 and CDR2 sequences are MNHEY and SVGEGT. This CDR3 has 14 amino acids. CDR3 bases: TGTGCCGGCAGTTACTGGGGCGCAACCTCTGAAGCTTTCTTT. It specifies CAGSYWGATSEAFF.

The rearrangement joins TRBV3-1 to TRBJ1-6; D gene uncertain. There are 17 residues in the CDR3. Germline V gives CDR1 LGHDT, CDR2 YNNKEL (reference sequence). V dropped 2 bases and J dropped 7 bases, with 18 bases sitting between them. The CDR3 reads CASSQPSGRLENSPLHF. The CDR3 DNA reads TGTGCCAGCAGCCAACCCTCCGGACGATTAGAGAATTCACCCCTCCACTTT.